This T cell receptor beta chain derives from a study of T cells in Graves' hyperthyroidism and ophthalmopathy. Study at large: Peripheral blood sampling occurred at initial diagnosis, before any treatment. Study conclusions and caveats: Most thyroid clonotypes expanded above 0.001 were also detected in blood.

From RNA transcripts, TCR beta CDR3 regions were amplified. When the TCR CDR3 underwent first-round RT-PCR, the HTBI primer set was used. TCRdb re-analysed the multiplex PCR reads in MiXCR, keeping a single row per CDR3 protein. The table lists more than 450,000 distinct CDR3 sequences, approximately 20% of them singletons. The CDR3 covers 14 residues. V was clipped by 6 bases and J by 6 bases, with 18 bases between them. Germline CDR1 and CDR2: MNHNS and SASEGT. For this clonotype: The target antigen is unknown.

This receptor was identified in a man between 40 and 49 years old with Graves' ophthalmopathy. The V and J genes are TRBV6-1 and TRBJ2-7, with D possibly being TRBD2 (5 bases). Sequences were obtained from blood. The CDR3 spells CASSPLLLGGEQYF. CDR3 DNA: TGTGCCAGCAGCCCCTTACTTCTAGGAGGCGAGCAGTACTTC.